The T cell receptor beta chain under discussion was sequenced for a study of blood T cell repertoires in COVID-19. This clone was observed a single time. Seattle patients were enrolled while actively infected and followed longitudinally. Measured with immunoSEQ multiplex PCR; TCRdb has only the in-frame clones, and not every one. Of approximately 89,000 clones listed, approximately 80% are singletons. The ends were cut back, 5 bases at V and 7 bases at J, with 18 bases in the middle. CDR3 size: 15 residues. Germline V gene lookup returns CDR1 SGHTA and CDR2 FQGNSA. The chain combines TRBV7-2 with TRBJ1-5; no firm D call. The sequenced material came from peripheral blood. This TCR was recovered from a man between 65 and 85 years old with COVID-19, enrolled during active disease. The CDR3 reads CASSLLGIDGQPQHF. The CDR3 DNA reads as TGTGCCAGCAGCCTTCTCGGTATAGACGGGCAGCCCCAGCATTTT. The variable domain in full, completed from reference TRBV7-2 and TRBJ1-5, reads GAGVSQSPSNKVTEKGKDVELRCDPISGHTALYWYRQSLGQGLEFLIYFQGNSAPDKSGLPSDRFSAERTGGSVSTLTIQRTQQEDSAVYLCASSLLGIDGQPQHFGDGTRLSIL.